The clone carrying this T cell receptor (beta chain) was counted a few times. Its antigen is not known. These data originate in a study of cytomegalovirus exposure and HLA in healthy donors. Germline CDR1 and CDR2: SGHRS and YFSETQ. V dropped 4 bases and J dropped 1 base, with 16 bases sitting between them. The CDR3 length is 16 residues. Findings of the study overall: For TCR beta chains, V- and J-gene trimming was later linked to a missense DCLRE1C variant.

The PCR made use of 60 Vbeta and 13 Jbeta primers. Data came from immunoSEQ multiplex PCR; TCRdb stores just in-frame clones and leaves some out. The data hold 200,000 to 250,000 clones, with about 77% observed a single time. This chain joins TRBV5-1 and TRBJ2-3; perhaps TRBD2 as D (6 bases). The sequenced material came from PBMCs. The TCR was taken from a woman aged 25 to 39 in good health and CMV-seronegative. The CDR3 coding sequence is TGCGCCAGCAGCCCGGGTGATAGCGGCCGCACAGATACGCAGTATTTT. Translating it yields CASSPGDSGRTDTQYF.